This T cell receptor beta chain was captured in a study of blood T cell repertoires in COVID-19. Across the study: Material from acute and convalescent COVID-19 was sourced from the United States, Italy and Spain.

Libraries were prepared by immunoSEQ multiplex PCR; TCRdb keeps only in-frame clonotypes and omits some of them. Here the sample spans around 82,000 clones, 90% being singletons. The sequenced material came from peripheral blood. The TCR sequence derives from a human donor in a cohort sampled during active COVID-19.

For the CDR3, the DNA is TGTGCCAGCAGCTTAGGAGCAGGGATAATGTTGAGTGGCTACACCTTC. It specifies CASSLGAGIMLSGYTF. The gene calls are TRBV7-9 and TRBJ1-2; TRBD1 is a possible D gene (5 bases). V gave up 1 base and J gave up 7 bases, with 19 bases separating them. Per germline, CDR1 SEHNR and CDR2 FQNEAQ (reference sequence). The CDR3 length is 16 residues. The full variable domain, with the rest looked up from reference TRBV7-9 and TRBJ1-2, is DTGVSQNPRHKITKRGQNVTFRCDPISEHNRLYWYRQTLGQGPEFLTYFQNEAQLEKSRLLSDRFSAERPKGSFSTLEIQRTEQGDSAMYLCASSLGAGIMLSGYTFGSGTRLTVV.